Each of the 16 T cell receptor beta chains below was sequenced from the same sample in a study of cytomegalovirus exposure and HLA in healthy donors. This PCR relied on a set of 60 Vbeta primers and 13 Jbeta primers. Repertoires were generated with immunoSEQ multiplex PCR, while TCRdb's copy carries only in-frame clones and drops some. In the table there are roughly 120,000 clones, about 86% of which are singletons. The sequenced sample was PBMCs. Source of these receptors: a woman aged 25-40 years in good health and CMV-seronegative.

The CDR3 sequence is CASSLGQGASTGELFF. In nucleotides, the CDR3 is TGTGCCAGCAGCTTAGGACAGGGGGCGAGCACCGGGGAGCTGTTTTTT. The chain has TRBV7-6 and TRBJ2-2, with TRBD1 identical over 10 bases. The germline CDR1 and CDR2 sequences are SGHVS and FNYEAQ. The junction had 3 bases not matched to a gene; V was cut back by 1 base and J by 4 bases. The CDR3 extends over 16 amino acids.

The V and J genes are TRBV6-1 and TRBJ2-7; 7 bases are a match to TRBD1. The CDR3 loop spans 15 amino acids. Losses at the gene ends were 6 bases for V and 2 bases for J; bases not matched to a gene: 10. Germline loops: CDR1 MNHNS, CDR2 SASEGT. CDR3 region: CASRAGQDSAYEQYF. CDR3 bases: TGTGCCAGCAGGGCAGGACAGGATTCAGCCTACGAGCAGTACTTC.

A few counts support this clone. V and J are TRBV4-1 and TRBJ2-7; 13 bases align to TRBD2. CDR1 is MGHRA and CDR2 is YSYEKL in the germline V gene. The CDR3 is 14 amino acids. V gave up 4 bases and J gave up 3 bases; unmatched junction bases: 0. The CDR3 reads CASSRTSGSYEQYF. The CDR3 DNA follows: TGCGCCAGCAGCCGGACTAGCGGGAGCTACGAGCAGTACTTC.

This clone was picked up a small number of times. The V call is TRBV6-4, the J call TRBJ2-2; TRBD2 agrees at 10 bases. CDR1 is MRHNA and CDR2 is SNTAGT in the germline V gene. The CDR3 length is 15 residues. After removal of 0 bases from V and 7 bases from J, the junction contained 2 bases not matched to a gene. The CDR3 sequence is CASSDSIAGGGELFF. The CDR3 DNA follows: TGTGCCAGCAGTGACTCAATAGCGGGAGGCGGGGAGCTGTTTTTT.

The chain joins TRBV19 to TRBJ2-7, with 12 bases identical to TRBD2. CDR3 length: 15 amino acids. With 5 bases clipped from V and 6 bases from J, the junction kept 8 bases outside the gene matches. CDR1 is LNHDA, CDR2 SQIVND, per germline (reference sequence). CDR3 in DNA: TGTGCCAGTAGTGAGACAGGGGGACTAGCGGGCGAGCAGTACTTC. Amino acids: CASSETGGLAGEQYF.

V is TRBV7-9 and J is TRBJ2-7, with 10 nucleotides matching TRBD1. In germline, CDR1 is SEHNR, CDR2 FQNEAQ (reference sequence). Trimming took 3 bases from V and 4 from J; bases not matched to a gene: 6. The length of the CDR3 is 15 residues. The CDR3 DNA follows: TGTGCCAGCAGCTTGACAGGGGGCCCTGCTTACGAGCAGTACTTC. Residues: CASSLTGGPAYEQYF.

The V gene is TRBV27, the J gene TRBJ2-4; 8 bases match TRBD2. The ends lost 4 bases at V and 9 bases at J; junction bases unmatched: 17. This CDR3 spans 17 amino acids. CDR1 is MNHEY, CDR2 SMNVEV, per germline (reference sequence). CDR3 DNA sequence: TGTGCCAGCAGTTCCTTTGAACGGGGGGGAGAGGTAGGCATTCAGTACTTC. It translates to CASSSFERGGEVGIQYF.

This chain uses TRBV10-3 with TRBJ2-2; 13 bases map to TRBD2. Germline V gives CDR1 ENHRY, CDR2 SYGVKD. V was pared by 9 bases and J by 0 bases, with 1 base of the junction left unmatched. This CDR3 has 15 amino acids. The CDR3 nucleotides read TGTGCCATACTAGCGGGAGGGGCGAACACCGGGGAGCTGTTTTTT. Its protein is CAILAGGANTGELFF.

The V and J genes are TRBV9 and TRBJ1-2; 11 positions agree with TRBD1. With V trimmed by 4 bases and J by 5 bases, 7 bases remained unmatched. CDR1 is SGDLS and CDR2 is YYNGEE in the germline V gene. This CDR3 is built from 15 residues. The CDR3 is CASSPNGQGAYGYTF. CDR3 in DNA: TGTGCCAGCAGCCCTAACGGACAGGGGGCATATGGCTACACCTTC.

CDR3 loop: CASRNHDRTGNTIYF. CDR3 bases: TGTGCCAGTAGAAACCATGACAGGACTGGAAACACCATATATTTT. The rearrangement uses TRBV19 and TRBJ1-3; D is possibly TRBD1 (6 bases). This CDR3 spans 15 amino acids. Trimming took 6 bases from V and 2 from J, leaving 14 bases between them. CDR1 and CDR2 from the germline V gene are LNHDA and SQIVND (reference sequence).

This chain joins TRBV23-1 and TRBJ2-2; maybe TRBD2 (5 bases). TRBV23-1 falls under the ORF class, with uncertain function. CDR3 length: 19 residues. The V gene lost 2 bases and the J gene lost 0 bases, with 19 bases spanning the gap. As DNA, the CDR3 is TGCGCCAGCAGTCAAACCCCGAGGACCGGGATGTCGAACACCGGGGAGCTGTTTTTT. Translation: CASSQTPRTGMSNTGELFF.

The chain carries TRBV28 and TRBJ1-5, with D tentatively TRBD1 (5 bases). The germline V gene encodes CDR1 MDHEN and CDR2 SYDVKM. The germline V and J ends were trimmed by 9 bases and 1 base, with 13 bases remaining between them. CDR3 size: 14 residues. The CDR3 sequence is CASQLTASNQPQHF. CDR3 coding DNA: TGTGCCAGTCAACTGACAGCGAGCAATCAGCCCCAGCATTTT.

The V call is TRBV5-1, the J call TRBJ1-6, with TRBD1 identical over 9 bases. V shed 4 bases, J shed 9 bases, and the junction held 5 bases outside the gene matches. The CDR3 extends over 14 amino acids. Germline assignment: CDR1 SGHRS and CDR2 YFSETQ. DNA for the CDR3: TGCGCCAGCAGCAAGGGACAGGGTGGTTCACCCCTCCACTTT. It translates to CASSKGQGGSPLHF.

The chain employs TRBV10-3 and TRBJ2-1, with unresolved D. V lost 3 bases and J 5 bases, leaving 2 bases between the germline ends. Germline lookup yields CDR1 ENHRY and CDR2 SYGVKD. The CDR3 runs to 11 residues. DNA for the CDR3: TGTGCCATCAGTGATAACAATGAGCAGTTCTTC. Encoded protein: CAISDNNEQFF.

The chain has TRBV28 and TRBJ1-5; no firm D call. Germline assignment: CDR1 MDHEN and CDR2 SYDVKM. The CDR3 runs to 13 residues. V was shortened by 8 bases and J by 6 bases, with 14 bases between the two germline ends. CDR3 coding DNA: TGTGCCAGCGCTTTTATGAGCGCTCAGCCCCAGCATTTT. Translation: CASAFMSAQPQHF. The full variable domain, rest sourced from reference TRBV28 and TRBJ1-5, is DVKVTQSSRYLVKRTGEKVFLECVQDMDHENMFWYRQDPGLGLRLIYFSYDVKMKEKGDIPEGYSVSREKKERFSLILESASTNQTSMYLCASAFMSAQPQHFGDGTRLSIL.

The chain recombines TRBV29-1 with TRBJ1-5; TRBD1 is a possible D gene (6 bases). CDR3 length: 12 residues. The germline CDR1 and CDR2 sequences are SQVTM and ANQGSEA. Trimming removed 4 bases from V and 4 bases from J, with 8 bases in between. CDR3 coding DNA: TGCAGCGTTGGTACAGGGAATCAGCCCCAGCATTTT. Translated: CSVGTGNQPQHF.